This T cell receptor (beta chain) was identified during a study of regulatory T cells in long-lasting Graves disease (dated by TCRdb to about 2021). About the study as a whole: Patients with newly diagnosed Graves' disease had been on antithyroid drugs for under 3 months. Persistent Graves' disease patients were compared with newly diagnosed Graves' disease patients by peripheral blood TCR sequencing and RNA sequencing. The study was registered as a clinical trial and conducted in China. A total of 35 or so samples were covered by TCR sequencing, comprising some 13 persistent and about 20 newly diagnosed Graves' disease patients.

This clonotype was recorded a few times. Its antigen is still unknown. Base qualities are not recorded, but no much larger clone differs from it by a single base. The V and J ends are trimmed by 7 bases and 8 bases, leaving 20 bases between them. For CDR1 and CDR2, the germline V gene (reference sequence) lists LGHDT and YNNKEL. The CDR3 runs 14 amino acids, cysteine and phenylalanine included. Of all the DNA, just the CDR3 is kept, 42 bases in frame from base 1. This specimen's time point label, interpreted: newly diagnosed GD, antithyroid drugs for less than 3 months. For both TCR sequencing and RNA sequencing, RNA was extracted from PBMCs in TRIzol. Graves' disease was diagnosed according to American Thyroid Association guidelines. The patients came from an endocrinology department in Xi'an, China. From each patient, about 9 milliliters of peripheral blood was collected into an EDTA anticoagulant tube. Ficoll Paque Plus density gradient separation was used to isolate PBMCs, and no further T cell sorting was performed. An Agilent 2100 Bioanalyzer and agarose gel were used to check RNA quality, and a NanoDrop 2000 was used to measure RNA concentration.

The investigation overall reported the following: Only peripheral blood was studied, because thyroid tissue, the primary lesion, was inaccessible. More public clonotypes were shared among persistent patients (over 2,500) than among newly diagnosed patients (roughly 1,000). The authors acknowledged the small sample size as a limitation that may reduce accuracy. Sequencing and analysis were limited to the TCR beta chain. Preferential use of TRBV28, TRBJ1-2 and TRBJ2-5 was observed in persistent disease, whereas TRBV20-1 and TRBJ2-1 were favored in newly diagnosed disease. Lower TCR Shannon entropy and fewer highly expanded clones were observed in persistent Graves' disease patients than in newly diagnosed patients, which suggested clonal expansion.

The method behind the library was multiplex PCR. The instrument was an Illumina HiSeq 4000. TCR beta libraries were built with iRepertoire HTBI primers and Arm-PCR amplification of CDR3 regions. Before sequencing, the PCR products went through gel purification. Under the source paper's analysis protocol: Gene usage analysis of CDR3 amino acid clonotypes used the 60 to 75 TRBV and 14 to 15 TRBJ segments found across samples. COPE and FqMerger were used to merge the filtered high-quality paired reads into contigs. BLAST was used to align contigs to the IMGT TRBV, TRBD and TRBJ reference genes, and CDR3 was defined following IMGT. Highly expanded clones were defined as clonotypes with a frequency above 0.1%. Shannon entropy was used to measure repertoire diversity, and the Gini coefficient was used to measure V-J evenness. A clonotype was considered public if more than one individual shared it. The public reads were quality trimmed at Q25 with fastp and then assembled into clones with MiXCR by TCRdb, keeping productive beta chains. All rows with the same CDR3 protein become a single entry with the most common DNA and genes. The V and J calls and clone size come from TCRdb's table, not from the authors' own analysis. Within this sample are more than 350,000 distinct CDR3 sequences, with 14% to 15% of them counted one time only. The biggest ten clones account for approximately 15% of the sample.

The same sample was also used in a study of T cells in Graves' hyperthyroidism and ophthalmopathy. The second study, in turn, reports: Stable Graves' hyperthyroidism was defined as no progression to ophthalmopathy during 18 months of follow-up. Hyperthyroidism patients were newly diagnosed, had a disease duration of under 2 months, and were aged 18 to 65 years. Any patient with an uncontrolled infection, another autoimmune disease, pregnancy or lactation was excluded. Diagnoses relied on clinical symptoms, serum thyroxine and TRAb, thyroid ultrasound and orbital computed tomography. The first round of RT-PCR for the TCR CDR3 was performed with the HTBI primer set and the Qiagen OneStep RT-PCR kit. Blood samples also contained most of the expanded thyroid clonotypes (frequency above 0.001), which suggests that blood repertoires may reflect thyroid immune responses. In cross-validation, a model built on a 13 V-J signature told ophthalmopathy apart from stable hyperthyroidism with approximately 90% sensitivity and 81% to 82% specificity, and in testing the same model reached 80%/75%. In validation, the model predicted progression to ophthalmopathy a median of around six months before onset, with roughly 68% sensitivity and roughly 77% specificity. To identify distinguishing TCR V-J signatures, a discovery cohort of 95 to 100 patients was used, comprising 40 to 45 with Graves' ophthalmopathy and around 57 with stable Graves' hyperthyroidism. Whether ophthalmopathy could be predicted prospectively was tested in an independent validation cohort made up of about 18 hyperthyroidism patients plus 17 patients who later progressed to ophthalmopathy. For training and testing, the 100 or so patients in the discovery cohort were randomly divided in a 7:3 ratio. Thyroid tissue and blood T-cell repertoires from six Graves' hyperthyroidism patients were also compared in the study. Following sampling, methimazole starting at 30 mg daily was given to hyperthyroidism patients, and high-dose intravenous methylprednisolone was given to ophthalmopathy patients. Libraries were constructed in a second round of multiplex PCR, after which size selection and purification were performed. Libraries were sequenced paired-end with 100 bp reads on an Illumina HiSeq2000. SOAPnuke was used to process the raw data, throwing out any read that contained adapters or uncalled bases, had a mean Phred below 15, or lacked an exact constant-primer or identifier match. COPE v1.2.5 was used to merge high-quality paired reads, and clonotypes were defined as unique nucleotide sequences. MiTCR v1.1 was used to align the clonotypes against IMGT TRBV, TRBD and TRBJ reference segments. The analysis included only V-J combinations with a frequency above 0.0001, which together covered more than 99% of the repertoires. The TCS score was defined as the ratio of F50 (clonal expansion) to E x V (chaos), calculated using BLOSUM62-based TCRdist between CDR3 peptides within each V-J. Welch's t-statistics and random forest reduced around 520 V-J features to fewer than 15, which were used in a naive Bayes classifier (R e1071). Sample size was not statistically predetermined, and blinding of investigators to group allocation was not performed. The paper describes TCR Vbeta CDR3 sequencing of around 130 peripheral blood samples, made up of some 40 ophthalmopathy patients, around 78 hyperthyroidism patients and about 17 progressor patients.

Specimen: peripheral blood mononuclear cells (PBMCs), collected at new diagnosis, from a patient treated with antithyroid drugs. The sequence derives from a woman aged 25 to 39 with Graves disease. Donor details come from another sample of the same person, matched by shared clones. The V gene is TRBV3-1 and the J gene is TRBJ1-2; a tentative D call is TRBD1 (5 bases match). The CDR3 region has the sequence CASTAGGAQRGYTF. In nucleotide form, the sequence is TGTGCCAGCACCGCTGGGGGAGCGCAACGGGGCTACACCTTC.